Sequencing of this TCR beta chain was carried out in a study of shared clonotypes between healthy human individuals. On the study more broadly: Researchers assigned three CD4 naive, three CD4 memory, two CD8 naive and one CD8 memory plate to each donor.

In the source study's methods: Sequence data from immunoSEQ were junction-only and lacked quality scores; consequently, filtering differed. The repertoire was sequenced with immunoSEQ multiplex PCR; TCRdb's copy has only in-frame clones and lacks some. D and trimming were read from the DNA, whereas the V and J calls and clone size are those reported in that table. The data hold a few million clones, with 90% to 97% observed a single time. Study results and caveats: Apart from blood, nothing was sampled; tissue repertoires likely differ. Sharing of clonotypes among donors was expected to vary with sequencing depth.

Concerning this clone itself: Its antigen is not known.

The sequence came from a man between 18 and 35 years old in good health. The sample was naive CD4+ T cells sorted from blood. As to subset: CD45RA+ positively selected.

The CDR3 bases are TGTGCCAGCAGATACAGGGACTTTGCAGCCTACGAGCAGTACTTC. Translated, it gives CASRYRDFAAYEQYF. The chain carries TRBV6-5 and TRBJ2-7, with D perhaps being TRBD1 or TRBD2 (6 bases each). Germline loops: CDR1 MNHEY, CDR2 SVGAGI. CDR3 size: 15 residues. Trimming stripped 6 bases from V and 2 bases from J, with 17 bases between.